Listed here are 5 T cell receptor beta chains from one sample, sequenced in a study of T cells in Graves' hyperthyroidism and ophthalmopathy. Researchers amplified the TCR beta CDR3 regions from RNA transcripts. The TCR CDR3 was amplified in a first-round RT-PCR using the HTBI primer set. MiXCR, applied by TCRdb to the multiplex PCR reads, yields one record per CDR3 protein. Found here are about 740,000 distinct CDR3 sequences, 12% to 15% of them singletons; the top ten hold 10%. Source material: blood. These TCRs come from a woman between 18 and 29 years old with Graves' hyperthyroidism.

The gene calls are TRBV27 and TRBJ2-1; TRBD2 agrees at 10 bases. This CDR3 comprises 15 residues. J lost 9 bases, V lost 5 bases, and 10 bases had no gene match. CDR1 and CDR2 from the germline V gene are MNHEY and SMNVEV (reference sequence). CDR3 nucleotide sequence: TGTGCCAGCAGTGTCGGGACTAGCGTCTATAGTGAGCAGTTCTTC. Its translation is CASSVGTSVYSEQFF.

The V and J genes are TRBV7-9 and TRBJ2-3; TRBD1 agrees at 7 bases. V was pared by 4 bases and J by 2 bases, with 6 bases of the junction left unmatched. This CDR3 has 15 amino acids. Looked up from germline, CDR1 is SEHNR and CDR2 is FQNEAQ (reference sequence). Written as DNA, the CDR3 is TGTGCCAGCAGCTCCTCGGGACAGTCCACAGATACGCAGTATTTT. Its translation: CASSSSGQSTDTQYF.

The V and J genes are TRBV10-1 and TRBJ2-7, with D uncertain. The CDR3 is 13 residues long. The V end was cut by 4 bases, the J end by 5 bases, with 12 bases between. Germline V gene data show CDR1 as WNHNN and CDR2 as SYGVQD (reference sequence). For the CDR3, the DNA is TGCGCCAGCAGTGCTCTGCTGCATAACGAGCAGTACTTC. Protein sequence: CASSALLHNEQYF.

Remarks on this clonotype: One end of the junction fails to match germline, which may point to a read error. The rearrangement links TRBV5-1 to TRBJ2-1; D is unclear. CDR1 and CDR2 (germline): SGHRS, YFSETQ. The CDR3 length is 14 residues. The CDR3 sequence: CASSVTSTANGQFF. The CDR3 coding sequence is TGCGCCAGCAGCGTAACTTCGACTGCAAATGGGCAGTTCTTC.

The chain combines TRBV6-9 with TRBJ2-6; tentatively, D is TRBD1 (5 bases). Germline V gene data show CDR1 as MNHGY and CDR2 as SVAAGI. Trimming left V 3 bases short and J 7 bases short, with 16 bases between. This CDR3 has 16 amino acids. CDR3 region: CASSYEGHPAANVLTF. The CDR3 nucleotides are TGTGCCAGCAGTTACGAAGGACACCCAGCAGCCAACGTCCTGACTTTC.